Listed below are T cell receptor beta chains from one sample, sequenced in a study of T cells in narcolepsy. Libraries were prepared by immunoSEQ multiplex PCR; TCRdb keeps only in-frame clonotypes and omits some of them. The sample comprises more than 30,000 clones, roughly three quarters of which are singletons, and approximately 1.1% rests with the top ten. Sequencing was carried out using CD45RA- memory CD4+ T cells from PBMCs. Receptor source: a human donor with narcolepsy. Both conserved end residues are part of each CDR3. The D gene is left open where the match is weak.

d_gene,j_gene,v_gene,CDR3aa
.,TRBJ1-5,TRBV19,CASSFERNQPQHF
TRBD2,TRBJ2-1,TRBV30,CAWSRLARNNEQFF
TRBD1,TRBJ1-1,TRBV19,CASSRNRGVGTTMNTEAFF
.,TRBJ1-2,TRBV5-1,CASSPGQNYGYTF
TRBD2,TRBJ2-1,TRBV4-1,CASSQILPGLAGKEQFF
TRBD2,.,TRBV19,CASSVAGNSYEQYF
TRBD2,TRBJ2-7,TRBV25-1,CASSERGTRRWHEQYF
.,TRBJ1-3,TRBV2,CASRAATFSGNTIYF
.,TRBJ1-3,TRBV11-3,CASTLGRGRGGNTIYF
.,TRBJ2-1,TRBV30,CAWSRNGPYNEQFF
TRBD1,TRBJ1-5,TRBV27,CASRGTGGANQPQHF
.,TRBJ2-3,TRBV5-6,CASSLANTQYF
TRBD1,TRBJ1-5,TRBV7-9,CASSLGQGAQSQHF
TRBD1,TRBJ1-2,TRBV29-1,CSVVTGGNYGYTF
TRBD2,TRBJ2-2,TRBV2,CASSVLAGTGELFF
TRBD1,TRBJ1-5,TRBV4-1,CASSQGGQGLNQPQHF
.,TRBJ2-7,TRBV7-6,CASSSLAPHEQYF
.,TRBJ1-1,TRBV19,CASRDNPGANTEAFF
.,TRBJ1-2,TRBV28,CASNRAEGKRLNGYTF
.,TRBJ2-7,TRBV6-4,CASGDASYEQYF
.,TRBJ2-1,TRBV10-1,CASSARGGSFNEQFF